This T cell receptor (beta chain) emerged from a study of monozygotic twins with inflammatory bowel disease (dated by TCRdb to about 2019). At the level of the whole study: The full study comprised 28 monozygotic twin pairs: nine German pairs (four IBD-concordant, five IBD-discordant) and 19 IBD-discordant Danish pairs. Each individual had, on average, about 151 000 unique TCRalpha sequences and 181 000 unique TCRbeta sequences available for analysis. Within discordant pairs, disease-associated traits were sought mainly by comparing IBD patients with their genetically identical healthy co-twins.

The paper's findings and limits, for the study overall: Repertoire similarity did not differ between concordant and discordant twins, which could be due to limited statistical power. No single strong signal or clonotype linked to IBD turned up in the results, so the idea that one exists was not supported. Different T cell subtypes could not be distinguished in the analysis. Compared with healthy twins, IBD patients shared fewer clonotypes with other individuals, and the difference was most pronounced in patients with signs of disease activity. Because patients were on differing immunosuppressive treatments, the repertoires may have picked up extra background noise and inter-individual variability. A decrease in TCRbeta repertoire diversity, as measured by inverse Simpson index, was observed in IBD patients compared with their healthy co-twins.

From each donor, an approximately 2.7 ml peripheral blood sample was collected into PAXgene tubes and kept at -80 degrees C. Total RNA was isolated from whole blood with the PAXgene blood miRNA kit on an automated QIAcube, without T cell sorting. Peripheral blood from monozygotic twin pairs, either concordant or discordant for inflammatory bowel disease, underwent deep TCRalpha and TCRbeta repertoire profiling that used unique molecular barcoding. Smoking habits were recorded for all twin pairs, and each individual was classified as a current, former or never smoker. Worth noting for this clonotype: Its antigen remains undetermined.

Library preparation was by 5' RACE. For each TCR library, approximately 3,700 ng of total RNA was used. For each sample, cDNA synthesis with SMARTScribe reverse transcriptase was split into eight separate reactions. Unique molecular identifiers containing a 6-nucleotide sample barcode were introduced through template switching during cDNA synthesis. Two nested PCRs of approximately 16 and 10 cycles amplified the TCRalpha and TCRbeta cDNA, and bead purification followed each PCR. Before amplification, the cDNA was treated with uracil DNA-glycosylase and purified using the QIAquick PCR purification kit. The second PCR added Illumina TruSeq-compatible adapters along with sample-specific barcodes. Library quality and concentration were checked on TapeStation and Qubit, and libraries were pooled at about 5 ng each. Sequencing of the pooled libraries was done on an Illumina HiSeq2500 single-index Rapid Run using custom sequencing primers and 2 x 100 bp reads. The authors' analysis ran thus. MiGEC version 1.2.6 was used for UMI-based consensus assembly, which corrected PCR and sequencing errors. MiXCR version 2.1.1 was used for V(D)J alignment, clonotype assembly and CDR3 extraction. To normalise gene usage, clonotype sharing and MAIT/NKT TCR abundance, the top 1000, 10 000 and 20 000 clonotypes in each sample were analysed. After downsampling to 27 000 UMIs, diversity was calculated as the inverse Simpson index using the vegan R package. Paired Mann-Whitney U tests were applied to discordant twin pairs, and Benjamini-Hochberg correction was used for multiple testing. One entry per CDR3 protein sequence results from the TCRdb reprocessing of the reads, with DNA left out. TCRdb, not the authors, supplied the V and J calls. The sample's table covers about 110,000 distinct CDR3 sequences. Of the sample, roughly 12% falls within the top ten clones.

Sequenced sample: blood. The receptor's source is a human donor with ulcerative colitis or Crohn's disease, or a healthy co-twin of an affected twin (not recorded which).

The CDR3 protein sequence reads: CASSLGQVYNEQFF. The rearranged segments are TRBV5-1 and TRBJ2-1; TCRdb designates TRBD1, a call that cannot be tested without DNA. The CDR3 starts with the cysteine, ends with the phenylalanine, and has 14 residues. The coding DNA is unavailable. CDR1 and CDR2 (SGHRS, YFSETQ) derive from the germline V gene.